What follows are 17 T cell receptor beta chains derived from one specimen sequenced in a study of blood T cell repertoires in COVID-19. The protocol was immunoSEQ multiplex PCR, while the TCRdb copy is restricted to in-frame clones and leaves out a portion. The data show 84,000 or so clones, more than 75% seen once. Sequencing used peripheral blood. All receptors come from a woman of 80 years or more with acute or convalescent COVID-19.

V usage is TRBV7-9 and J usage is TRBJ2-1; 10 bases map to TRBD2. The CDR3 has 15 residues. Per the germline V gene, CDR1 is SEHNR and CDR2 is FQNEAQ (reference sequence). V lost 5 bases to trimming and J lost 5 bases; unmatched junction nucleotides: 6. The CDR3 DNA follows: TGTGCCAGCAGCCTATGGACTAGCGGTGACAATGAGCAGTTCTTC. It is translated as CASSLWTSGDNEQFF.

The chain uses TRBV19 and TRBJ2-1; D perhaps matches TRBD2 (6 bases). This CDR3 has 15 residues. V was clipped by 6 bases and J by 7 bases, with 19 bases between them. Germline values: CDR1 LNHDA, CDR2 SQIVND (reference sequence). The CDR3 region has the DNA TGTGCCAGTAGGATTACTAGTTGGGAGGTAAATGAGCAGTTCTTC. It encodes CASRITSWEVNEQFF.

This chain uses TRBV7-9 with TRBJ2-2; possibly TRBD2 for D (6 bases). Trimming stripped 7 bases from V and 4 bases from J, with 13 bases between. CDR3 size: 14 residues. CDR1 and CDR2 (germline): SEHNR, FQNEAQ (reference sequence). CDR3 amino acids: CASTWGRFTGELFF. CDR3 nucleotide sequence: TGTGCCAGCACCTGGGGGAGGTTCACCGGGGAGCTGTTTTTT.

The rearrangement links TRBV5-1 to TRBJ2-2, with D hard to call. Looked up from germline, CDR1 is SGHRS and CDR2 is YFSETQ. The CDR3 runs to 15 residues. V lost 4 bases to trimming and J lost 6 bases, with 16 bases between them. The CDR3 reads CASSQRIGEAGELFF. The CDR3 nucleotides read TGCGCCAGCAGCCAGAGGATAGGTGAGGCCGGGGAGCTGTTTTTT.

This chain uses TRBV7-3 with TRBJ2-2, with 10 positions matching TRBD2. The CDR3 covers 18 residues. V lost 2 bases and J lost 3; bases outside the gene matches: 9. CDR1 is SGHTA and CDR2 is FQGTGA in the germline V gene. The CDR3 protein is CASSLDGSGGPYTGELFF. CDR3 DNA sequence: TGTGCCAGCAGCTTAGATGGTAGCGGGGGGCCTTACACCGGGGAGCTGTTTTTT.

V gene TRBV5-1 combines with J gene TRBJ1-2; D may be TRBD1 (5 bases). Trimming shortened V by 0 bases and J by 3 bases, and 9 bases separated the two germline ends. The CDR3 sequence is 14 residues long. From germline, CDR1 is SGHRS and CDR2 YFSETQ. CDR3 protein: CASSLDAGDYGYTF. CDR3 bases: TGCGCCAGCAGCTTGGACGCGGGGGACTATGGCTACACCTTC. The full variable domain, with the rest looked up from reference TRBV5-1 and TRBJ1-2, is KAGVTQTPRYLIKTRGQQVTLSCSPISGHRSVSWYQQTPGQGLQFLFEYFSETQRNKGNFPGRFSGRQFSNSRSEMNVSTLELGDSALYLCASSLDAGDYGYTFGSGTRLTVV.

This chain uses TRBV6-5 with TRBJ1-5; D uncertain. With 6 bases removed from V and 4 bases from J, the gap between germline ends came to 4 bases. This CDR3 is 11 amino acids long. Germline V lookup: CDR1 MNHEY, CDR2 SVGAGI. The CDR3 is CASSLNQPQHF. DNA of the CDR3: TGTGCCAGCAGCCTGAATCAGCCCCAGCATTTT.

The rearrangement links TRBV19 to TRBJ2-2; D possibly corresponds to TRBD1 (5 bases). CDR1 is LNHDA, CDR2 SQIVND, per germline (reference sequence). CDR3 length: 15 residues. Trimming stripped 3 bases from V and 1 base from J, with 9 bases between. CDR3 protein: CASSMKGLNTGELFF. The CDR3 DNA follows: TGTGCCAGTAGTATGAAGGGGCTGAACACCGGGGAGCTGTTTTTT.

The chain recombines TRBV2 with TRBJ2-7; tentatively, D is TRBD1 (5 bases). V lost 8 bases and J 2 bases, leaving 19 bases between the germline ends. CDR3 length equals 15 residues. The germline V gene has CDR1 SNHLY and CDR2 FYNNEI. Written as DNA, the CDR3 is TGTGCCAGCGCTCCCTCGCAGGGTAGAACCTACGAGCAGTACTTC. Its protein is CASAPSQGRTYEQYF.

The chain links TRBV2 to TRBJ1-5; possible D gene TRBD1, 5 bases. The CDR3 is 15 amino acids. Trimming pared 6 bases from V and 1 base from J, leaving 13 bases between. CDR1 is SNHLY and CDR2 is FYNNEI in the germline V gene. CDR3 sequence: CASRPSRASNQPQHF. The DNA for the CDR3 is TGTGCCAGCAGGCCTTCCAGGGCGAGCAATCAGCCCCAGCATTTT.

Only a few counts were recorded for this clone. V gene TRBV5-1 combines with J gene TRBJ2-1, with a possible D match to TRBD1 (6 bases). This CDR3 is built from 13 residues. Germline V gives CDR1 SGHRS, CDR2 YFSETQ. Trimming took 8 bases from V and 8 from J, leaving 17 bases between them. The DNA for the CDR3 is TGCGCCAGTAACCCGGGACACGTTGATGAGCAGTTCTTC. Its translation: CASNPGHVDEQFF.

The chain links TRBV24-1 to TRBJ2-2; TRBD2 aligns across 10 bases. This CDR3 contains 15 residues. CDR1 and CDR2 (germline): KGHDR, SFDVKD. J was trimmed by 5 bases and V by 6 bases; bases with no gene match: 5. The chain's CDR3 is CATSTSGTRTGELFF. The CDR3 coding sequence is TGTGCCACCAGTACTAGCGGGACGCGGACCGGGGAGCTGTTTTTT.

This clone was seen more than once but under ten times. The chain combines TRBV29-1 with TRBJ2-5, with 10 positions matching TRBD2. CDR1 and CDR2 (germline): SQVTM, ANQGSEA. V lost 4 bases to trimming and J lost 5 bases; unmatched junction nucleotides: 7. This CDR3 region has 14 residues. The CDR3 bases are TGCAGCGTTGGGACTAGCGGTAAAAAGGAGACCCAGTACTTC. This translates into CSVGTSGKKETQYF. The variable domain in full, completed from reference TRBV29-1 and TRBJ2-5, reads SAVISQKPSRDICQRGTSLTIQCQVDSQVTMMFWYRQQPGQSLTLIATANQGSEATYESGFVIDKFPISRPNLTFSTLTVSNMSPEDSSIYLCSVGTSGKKETQYFGPGTRLLVL.

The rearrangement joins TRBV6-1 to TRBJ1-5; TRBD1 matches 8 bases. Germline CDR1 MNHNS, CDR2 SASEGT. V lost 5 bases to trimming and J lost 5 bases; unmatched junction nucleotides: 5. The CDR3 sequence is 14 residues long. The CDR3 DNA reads TGTGCCAGCAGTCGGGGACAGGATTATCAGCCCCAGCATTTT. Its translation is CASSRGQDYQPQHF.

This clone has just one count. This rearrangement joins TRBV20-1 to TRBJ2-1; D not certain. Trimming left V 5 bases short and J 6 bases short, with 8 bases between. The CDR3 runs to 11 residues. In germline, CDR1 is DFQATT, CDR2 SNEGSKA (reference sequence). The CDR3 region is CSAPWANEQFF. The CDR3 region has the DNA TGCAGTGCTCCCTGGGCCAATGAGCAGTTCTTC.

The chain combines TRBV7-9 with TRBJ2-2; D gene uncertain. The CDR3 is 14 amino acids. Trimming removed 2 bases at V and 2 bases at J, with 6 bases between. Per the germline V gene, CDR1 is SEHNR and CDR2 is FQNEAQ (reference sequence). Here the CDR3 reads CASSLIFNTGELFF. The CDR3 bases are TGTGCCAGCAGCTTAATCTTTAACACCGGGGAGCTGTTTTTT.

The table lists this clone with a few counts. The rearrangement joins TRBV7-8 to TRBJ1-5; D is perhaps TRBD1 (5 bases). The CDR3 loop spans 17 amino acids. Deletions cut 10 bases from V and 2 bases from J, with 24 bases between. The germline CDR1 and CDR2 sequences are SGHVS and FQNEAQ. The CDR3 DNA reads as TGTGCCACCGTGGGTGGTCAGGGTGGGGTTCGCAATCAGCCCCAGCATTTT. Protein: CATVGGQGGVRNQPQHF. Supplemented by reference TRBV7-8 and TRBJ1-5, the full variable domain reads GAGVSQSPRYKVAKRGQDVALRCDPISGHVSLFWYQQALGQGPEFLTYFQNEAQLDKSGLPSDRFFAERPEGSVSTLKIQRTQQEDSAVYLCATVGGQGGVRNQPQHFGDGTRLSIL.